Detailed here is one T cell receptor (beta chain). No cognate antigen has been identified for it. It has no much larger one-base neighbor in the sample; base qualities were not kept. Whole blood was collected in K2EDTA tubes by collaborating institutions according to the institutions' own protocols. For TCRbeta analysis, collaborators shipped samples as frozen whole blood, isolated PBMCs, or DNA extracted from either of those sample types. This sample is drawn from a study of blood T cell repertoires in COVID-19 (dated by TCRdb to 2020 to 2021). About the full investigation: The collaborator samples originated in the United States, Italy and Spain and spanned the acute and convalescent phases of COVID-19. The prospective study material was composed of cDNA or gDNA derived from T cells, B-cell-depleted T cells, or PBMCs. Deeply sampled blood TCRbeta repertoires from subjects exposed to, actively infected with, or recovered from COVID-19 were included in the dataset. The repertoires were made available in a free public database intended to serve as a resource for research on the immune response to SARS-CoV-2. Samples came from the ongoing ImmuneRACE study (first 160 participants) plus 1,254 subjects from 6 global collaborators. The sample metadata nearly always contained a de-identified subject ID, COVID-19 status, age in years and sex. Where available, HLA class I and class II types were obtained from metadata supplied by the sample provider rather than from assay-based typing.

TCRbeta CDR3 regions were amplified from genomic DNA using the immunoSEQ Assay, a bias-controlled multiplex PCR. In the paper's pipeline: Within the assay, amplification of reference gene primers was used to estimate how many nucleated cells each sample contained. To quantify the absolute abundance of each unique TCRbeta CDR3 rearrangement, sequence reads were collapsed and filtered. Productive Simpson clonality was computed per sample as the square root of Simpson's diversity index over productive rearrangements. TCRdb stores this immuneACCESS table with in-frame sequences only. Part of the clones is absent; in the studies checked, under half of the shortfall reflects unresolved V genes, and no reason is known for the rest. D and trimming were read from the DNA, whereas the V and J calls and clone size are those reported in that table. Counted in this sample were 140,000 or so clones; 87% of them appeared once. The top ten clonotypes cover approximately 0.95% of the sample.

CDR1 and CDR2 were assigned from the germline V gene as SNHLY and FYNNEI. V is pruned by 3 bases and J by 2 bases, leaving 5 bases of the junction without a gene match. There are 17 amino acids in the CDR3, from cysteine to phenylalanine inclusive. Only the CDR3 DNA is retained, 51 bases long and in frame from the first base. Study-wide findings and limitations: The amount of clinical and demographic metadata varied by source and participant and was provided uncurated.

The source material was peripheral blood. This receptor chain uses TRBV2 and TRBJ2-6; TRBD2 lines up with 9 middle nucleotides. This receptor was identified in a woman in her forties or fifties with acute or convalescent COVID-19. In nucleotides, the sequence is TGTGCCAGCAGTGACGATCGCGGGGGGGCTGGGGCCAACGTCCTGACTTTC. Translation gives CASSDDRGGAGANVLTF.